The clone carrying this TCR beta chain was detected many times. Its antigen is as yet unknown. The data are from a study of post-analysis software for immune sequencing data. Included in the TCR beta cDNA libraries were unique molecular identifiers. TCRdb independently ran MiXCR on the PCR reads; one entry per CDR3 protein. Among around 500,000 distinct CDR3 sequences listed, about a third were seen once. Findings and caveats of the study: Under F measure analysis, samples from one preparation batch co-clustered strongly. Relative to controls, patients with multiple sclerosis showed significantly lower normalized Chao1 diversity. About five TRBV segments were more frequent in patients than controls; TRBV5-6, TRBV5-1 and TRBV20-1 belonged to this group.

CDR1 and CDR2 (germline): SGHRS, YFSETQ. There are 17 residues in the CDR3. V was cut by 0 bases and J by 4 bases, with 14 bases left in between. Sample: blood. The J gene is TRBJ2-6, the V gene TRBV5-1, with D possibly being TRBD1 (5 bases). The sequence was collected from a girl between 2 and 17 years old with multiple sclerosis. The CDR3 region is CASSLVPQGSGANVLTF. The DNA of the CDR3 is TGCGCCAGCAGCTTGGTACCCCAGGGATCGGGGGCCAACGTCCTGACTTTC.